The 10 T cell receptor beta chains below were found in one sample sequenced in a study of regulatory T cells in long-lasting Graves disease listed by TCRdb under 2021. Sample time point, as interpreted from the label and publication: newly diagnosed GD, antithyroid drugs for less than 3 months. For both TCR sequencing and RNA sequencing, RNA was extracted from PBMCs in TRIzol. Preparation of the library involved multiplex PCR. TCRdb names Illumina HiSeq 4000 as the instrument used. TCR beta libraries were built with iRepertoire HTBI primers and Arm-PCR amplification of CDR3 regions. TCRdb reprocessed the public reads (quality trimming at Q25 with fastp, clone calling with MiXCR) and kept in-frame beta chains. Identical CDR3 proteins give one entry, which carries the most common genes and DNA. This sample is represented by around 500,000 distinct CDR3 sequences; around 12% of them were singletons. Together, the top ten hold almost 9% of the sample.

These same data were also listed under a study on T cells in Graves' hyperthyroidism and ophthalmopathy.

Sequenced here: peripheral blood mononuclear cells (PBMCs), sampled at new diagnosis, from a patient treated with antithyroid drugs. The receptor source for this set is a woman in her twenties or thirties with Graves disease. Donor details come from another sample of the same person, matched by shared clones.

This clonotype was recorded at least ten times. The chain recombines TRBV7-9 with TRBJ1-1, with D hard to call. The CDR3 covers 15 residues. The germline V gene has CDR1 SEHNR and CDR2 FQNEAQ (reference sequence). The V and J ends lost 5 bases and 3 bases respectively, with 16 bases between them. This chain's CDR3 is CASSPWRADYTEAFF. CDR3 coding DNA: TGTGCCAGCAGCCCCTGGAGGGCGGATTACACTGAAGCTTTCTTT.

This clonotype was picked up many times. V usage is TRBV30 and J usage is TRBJ2-1; 15 nucleotides match TRBD2. CDR1 GTSNPN and CDR2 SVGIG come from the germline V gene (reference sequence). The junction had 9 bases not matched to a gene; V was cut back by 3 bases and J by 0 bases. There are 19 residues in the CDR3. The CDR3 DNA follows: TGTGCCTGGAGCGCCGGGACTAGCGGGAGGTCGAGCTCCTACAATGAGCAGTTCTTC. Amino acids: CAWSAGTSGRSSSYNEQFF.

The CDR3 protein is CASRFTGAGELFF. The CDR3 DNA sequence: TGTGCCAGCCGATTCACAGGGGCCGGGGAGCTGTTTTTT. This chain joins TRBV6-2 or TRBV6-3 and TRBJ2-2, with TRBD1 matching 7 bases. CDR3 length: 13 residues. The V segment lost 8 bases and the J segment 6 bases; nucleotides outside the gene matches: 6. Germline CDR1 is MNHEY and CDR2 is SVGEGT.

In this sample, this clonotype turned up many times. This chain links TRBV6-2 or TRBV6-3 with TRBJ2-6, with D uncertain. Germline lookup yields CDR1 MNHEY and CDR2 SVGEGT. V lost 0 bases, J lost 0 bases, and 3 bases lay in between. The CDR3 is 15 residues long. CDR3 sequence: CASSYSVSGANVLTF. CDR3 coding DNA: TGTGCCAGCAGTTACTCGGTCTCTGGGGCCAACGTCCTGACTTTC.

At least ten counts were recorded for this clonotype. J is TRBJ1-1 and V is TRBV11-2, with 7 positions matching TRBD1. In germline, CDR1 is SGHAT, CDR2 FQNNGV. This CDR3 is built from 13 residues. V dropped 5 bases and J dropped 6; count of bases not matched to a gene: 6. The CDR3 reads CASSKKGAPEAFF. The CDR3 nucleotides are TGTGCCAGCAGCAAAAAGGGGGCGCCTGAAGCTTTCTTT.

This clonotype was counted only a few times. The rearrangement links TRBV20-1 to TRBJ2-7; a possible D gene is TRBD2 (6 bases). CDR1 and CDR2 (germline): DFQATT, SNEGSKA (reference sequence). V lost 6 bases and J 6 bases, leaving 18 bases between the germline ends. This CDR3 region has 13 residues. The chain's CDR3 is CSAARRESSEQYF. The CDR3 region has the DNA TGCAGTGCCGCTCGACGGGAGTCCAGCGAGCAGTACTTC.

This clonotype has a count of ten or more. The rearrangement links TRBV5-6 to TRBJ2-3; 9 nucleotides line up with TRBD1. With V trimmed by 5 bases and J by 5 bases, 9 bases remained unmatched. Per the germline V gene, CDR1 is SGHDT and CDR2 is YYEEEE. The CDR3 contains 15 residues. CDR3 sequence: CASRKPGQGVDTQYF. The CDR3 nucleotides read TGTGCCAGCAGAAAACCGGGACAGGGCGTAGATACGCAGTATTTT.

CDR3 in amino acids: CASSEQGRAEAFF. The CDR3 nucleotides are TGCGCCAGCAGCGAACAGGGGCGTGCTGAAGCTTTCTTT. This chain joins TRBV10-1 and TRBJ1-1; TRBD1 matches at 7 bases. J was trimmed by 6 bases and V by 6 bases; bases with no gene match: 7. The length of the CDR3 is 13 residues. Germline V gives CDR1 WNHNN, CDR2 SYGVQD (reference sequence).

The V call is TRBV20-1, the J call TRBJ2-7; D is possibly TRBD2 (5 bases). Germline loops: CDR1 DFQATT, CDR2 SNEGSKA (reference sequence). The CDR3 loop spans 14 amino acids. V lost 0 bases, J lost 0 bases, and 9 bases lay in between. The DNA of the CDR3 is TGCAGTGCTAGAGATCAGCGGTTCTCCTACGAGCAGTACTTC. Its protein product is CSARDQRFSYEQYF.

This clonotype has at least ten counts. V usage is TRBV20-1 and J usage is TRBJ2-1, with D unclear. Germline-derived CDR1 and CDR2 are DFQATT and SNEGSKA (reference sequence). The CDR3 totals 12 residues. Trimming pared 3 bases from V and 7 bases from J, leaving 10 bases between. CDR3 DNA sequence: TGCAGTGCTAGTCGTCAGGTTAATGAGCAGTTCTTC. This sequence encodes CSASRQVNEQFF.